This entry is about one T cell receptor (beta chain). What it recognizes is unknown. The data derive from a study of radiotherapy plus CTLA-4 blockade in lung cancer. Whole-study context: Among all patients, roughly 17% showed objective responses, while 30% to 35% had disease control.

The CDR3 is made up of 14 amino acids. Germline lookup yields CDR1 SNHLY and CDR2 FYNNEI. J gave up 6 bases and V 5 bases, and 3 bases lay outside the gene matches. Sequenced by immunoSEQ multiplex PCR; TCRdb stores in-frame clones only, minus some. The sample records under 90,000 clones, more than 70% being singletons. Findings and caveats of the study: The best prediction of response reportedly came from early blood T cell clone dynamics, with interferon-beta. Clones of tumor-derived TCRs expanded in blood after radiotherapy plus ipilimumab.

Those with chemo-refractory metastatic non-small-cell lung cancer were treated with focal radiation combined with CTLA-4 blockade using ipilimumab. Sequenced here: peripheral blood, sampled from a patient treated with radiotherapy plus ipilimumab. The sequence was collected from a human donor with non-small cell lung cancer that progressed on radiotherapy plus ipilimumab. V gene TRBV2 combines with J gene TRBJ2-3, with 12 bases fitting TRBD2. This CDR3 is CASSRTSGTDTQYF. CDR3 coding DNA: TGTGCCAGCAGTAGGACTAGCGGGACGGATACGCAGTATTTT.